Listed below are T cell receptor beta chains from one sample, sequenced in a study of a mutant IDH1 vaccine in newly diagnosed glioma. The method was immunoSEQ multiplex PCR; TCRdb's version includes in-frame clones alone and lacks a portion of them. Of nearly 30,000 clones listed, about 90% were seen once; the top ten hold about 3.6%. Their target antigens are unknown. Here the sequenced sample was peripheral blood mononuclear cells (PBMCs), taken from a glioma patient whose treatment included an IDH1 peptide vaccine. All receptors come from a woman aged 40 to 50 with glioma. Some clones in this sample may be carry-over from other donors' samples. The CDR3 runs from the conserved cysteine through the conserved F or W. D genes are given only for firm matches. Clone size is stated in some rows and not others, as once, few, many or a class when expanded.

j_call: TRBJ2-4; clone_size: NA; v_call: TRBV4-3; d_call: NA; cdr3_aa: CASSQEYGSIQYF; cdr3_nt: TGCGCCAGCAGCCAAGAGTATGGGAGCATTCAGTACTTC
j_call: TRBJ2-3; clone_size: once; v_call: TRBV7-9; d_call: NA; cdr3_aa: CASSLGSPVTDTQYF; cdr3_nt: TGTGCCAGCAGCTTGGGGAGCCCGGTCACAGATACGCAGTATTTT
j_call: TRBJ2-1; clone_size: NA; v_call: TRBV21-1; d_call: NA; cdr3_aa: CASSTRDSYNNEQFF; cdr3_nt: TGTGCCAGCAGCACCCGGGACAGTTACAACAATGAGCAGTTCTTC
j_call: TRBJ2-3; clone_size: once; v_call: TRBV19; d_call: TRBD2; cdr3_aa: CASTEGGAGRDTQYF; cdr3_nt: TGTGCCAGTACCGAGGGAGGGGCAGGTCGAGATACGCAGTATTTT
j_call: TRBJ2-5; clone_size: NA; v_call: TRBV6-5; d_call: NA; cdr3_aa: CASSYKKTQYF; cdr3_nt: TGTGCCAGCAGTTATAAGAAGACCCAGTACTTC
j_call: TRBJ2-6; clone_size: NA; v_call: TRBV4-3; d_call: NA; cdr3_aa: CASSQGPASGANVLTF; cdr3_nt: TGCGCCAGCAGCCAAGGACCCGCCTCTGGGGCCAACGTCCTGACTTTC
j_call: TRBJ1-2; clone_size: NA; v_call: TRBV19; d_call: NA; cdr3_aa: CASSTGQLGGYTF; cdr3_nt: TGTGCCAGTAGTACCGGACAATTGGGTGGCTACACCTTC
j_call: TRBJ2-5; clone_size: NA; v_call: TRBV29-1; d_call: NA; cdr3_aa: CSVILATSGETQYF; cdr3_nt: TGCAGCGTTATACTAGCAACAAGCGGAGAGACCCAGTACTTC
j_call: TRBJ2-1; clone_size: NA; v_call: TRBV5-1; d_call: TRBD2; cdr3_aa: CASSLAILAGGPEYNEQFF; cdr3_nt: TGCGCCAGCAGCTTGGCCATTCTAGCGGGAGGGCCCGAGTACAATGAGCAGTTCTTC
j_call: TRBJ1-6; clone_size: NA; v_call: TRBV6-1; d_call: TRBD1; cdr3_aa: CASSNRQGNSPLHF; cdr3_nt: TGTGCCAGCAGTAACAGACAGGGAAATTCACCCCTCCACTTT
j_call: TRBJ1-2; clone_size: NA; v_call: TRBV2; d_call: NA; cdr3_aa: CASSRDGAGYGYTF; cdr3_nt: TGTGCCAGCAGCCGGGACGGCGCGGGCTATGGCTACACCTTC
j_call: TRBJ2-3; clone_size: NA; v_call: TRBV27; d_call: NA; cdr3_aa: CASTGRNTDTQYF; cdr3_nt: TGTGCCAGCACTGGACGGAACACAGATACGCAGTATTTT
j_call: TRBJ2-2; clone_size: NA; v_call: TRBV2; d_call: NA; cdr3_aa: CASASEGNFNTGELFF; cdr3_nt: TGTGCCAGCGCCAGCGAGGGTAACTTTAACACCGGGGAGCTGTTTTTT
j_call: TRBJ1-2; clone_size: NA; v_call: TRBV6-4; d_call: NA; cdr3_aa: CASSESMDSAYGYTF; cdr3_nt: TGTGCCAGCAGTGAGAGTATGGATTCTGCCTATGGCTACACCTTC
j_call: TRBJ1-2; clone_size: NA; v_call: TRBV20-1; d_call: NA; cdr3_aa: CSALLRSGYTF; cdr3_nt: TGCAGTGCTCTCCTGCGTTCCGGCTACACCTTC
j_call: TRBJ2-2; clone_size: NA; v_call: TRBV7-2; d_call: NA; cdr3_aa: CASSLKGRNTGELFF; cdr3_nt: TGTGCCAGCAGCCTGAAGGGCAGGAACACCGGGGAGCTGTTTTTT
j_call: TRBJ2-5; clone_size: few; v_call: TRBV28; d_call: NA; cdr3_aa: CASSSTSTKTQYF; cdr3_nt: TGTGCCAGCAGTTCCACTAGCACGAAGACCCAGTACTTC
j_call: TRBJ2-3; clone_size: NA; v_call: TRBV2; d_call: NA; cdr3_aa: CASTRVGPDTQYF; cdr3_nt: TGTGCCAGCACACGGGTTGGGCCAGATACGCAGTATTTT
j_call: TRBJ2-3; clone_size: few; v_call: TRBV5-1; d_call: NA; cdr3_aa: CASSLVSSGTDTQYF; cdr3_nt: TGCGCCAGCAGCTTGGTATCTAGCGGCACAGATACGCAGTATTTT
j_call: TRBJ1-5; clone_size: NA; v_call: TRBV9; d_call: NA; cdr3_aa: CASSSSGRGDQPQHF; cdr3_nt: TGTGCCAGCAGCTCCTCCGGACGAGGGGATCAGCCCCAGCATTTT
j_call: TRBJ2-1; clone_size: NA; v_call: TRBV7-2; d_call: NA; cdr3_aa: CASSLSRHEQFF; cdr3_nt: TGTGCCAGCAGCTTATCCCGACATGAGCAGTTCTTC
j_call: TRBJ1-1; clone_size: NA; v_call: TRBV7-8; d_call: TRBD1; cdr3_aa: CASSLVGTDEAFF; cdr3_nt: TGTGCCAGCAGCTTAGTGGGGACAGATGAAGCTTTCTTT
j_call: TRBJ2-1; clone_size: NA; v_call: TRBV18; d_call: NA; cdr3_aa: CASSPEGEQFF; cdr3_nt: TGTGCCAGCTCACCCGAGGGTGAGCAGTTCTTC
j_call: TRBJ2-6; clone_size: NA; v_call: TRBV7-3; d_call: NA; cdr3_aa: CASSFQGEGANVLTF; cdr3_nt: TGTGCCAGCAGCTTCCAGGGCGAGGGGGCCAACGTCCTGACTTTC
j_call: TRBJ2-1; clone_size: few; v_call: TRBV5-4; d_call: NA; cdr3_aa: CASSLKLGGNTYNEQFF; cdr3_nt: TGTGCCAGCAGCTTGAAGTTGGGCGGGAACACCTACAATGAGCAGTTCTTC
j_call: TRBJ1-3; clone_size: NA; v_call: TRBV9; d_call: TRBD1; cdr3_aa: CASSGQGPGNTIYF; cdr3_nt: TGTGCCAGCAGCGGACAGGGCCCTGGAAACACCATATATTTT
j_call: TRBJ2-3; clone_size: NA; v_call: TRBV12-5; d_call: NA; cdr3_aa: CASGKDSGTQYF; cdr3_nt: TGTGCTAGTGGGAAAGACTCAGGGACGCAGTATTTT
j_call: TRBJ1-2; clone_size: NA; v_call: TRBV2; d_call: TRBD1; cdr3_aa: CASSGDRFYGYTF; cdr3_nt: TGTGCCAGCAGTGGGGACAGGTTTTATGGCTACACCTTC
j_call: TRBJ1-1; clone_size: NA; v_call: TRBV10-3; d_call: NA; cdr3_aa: CAISESGVLNTEAFF; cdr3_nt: TGTGCCATCAGTGAGTCGGGGGTCCTGAACACTGAAGCTTTCTTT
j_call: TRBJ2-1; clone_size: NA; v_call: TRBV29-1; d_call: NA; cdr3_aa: CSGELANEQFF; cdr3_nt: TGCAGCGGAGAACTAGCAAATGAGCAGTTCTTC
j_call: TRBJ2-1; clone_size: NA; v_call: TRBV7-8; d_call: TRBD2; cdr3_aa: CASSVGLANEQFF; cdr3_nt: TGTGCCAGCAGCGTCGGACTAGCGAATGAGCAGTTCTTC
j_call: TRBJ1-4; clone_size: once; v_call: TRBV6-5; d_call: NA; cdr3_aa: CASSYRRQDNVLFF; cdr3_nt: TGTGCCAGCAGTTACAGGAGGCAGGACAACGTACTGTTTTTT
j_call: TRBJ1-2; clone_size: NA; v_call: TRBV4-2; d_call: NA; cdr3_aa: CASSPDLAGRIGYGYTF; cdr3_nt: TGTGCCAGCAGCCCCGACTTGGCAGGACGAATTGGTTATGGCTACACCTTC
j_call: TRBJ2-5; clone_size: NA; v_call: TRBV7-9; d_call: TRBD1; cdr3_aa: CAGGTAQETQYF; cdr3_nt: TGTGCCGGTGGGACAGCCCAAGAGACCCAGTACTTC
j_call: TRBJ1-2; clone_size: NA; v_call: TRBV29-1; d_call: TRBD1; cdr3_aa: CSVEDRGQSNTF; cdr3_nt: TGCAGCGTTGAAGATAGGGGACAGTCTAACACCTTC
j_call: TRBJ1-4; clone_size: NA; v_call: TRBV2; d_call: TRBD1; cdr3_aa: CASMTGGSANEKLFF; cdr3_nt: TGTGCCAGCATGACAGGGGGCTCGGCTAATGAAAAACTGTTTTTT
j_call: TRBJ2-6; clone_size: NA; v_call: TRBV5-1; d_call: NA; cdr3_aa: CASRLGLGTGANVLTF; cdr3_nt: TGCGCCAGCAGACTTGGCCTAGGGACTGGGGCCAACGTCCTGACTTTC
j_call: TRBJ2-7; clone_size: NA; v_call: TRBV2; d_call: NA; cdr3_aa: CASSEAEGSKSYEQYF; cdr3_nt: TGTGCCAGCAGTGAAGCGGAGGGTAGTAAGTCCTACGAGCAGTACTTC
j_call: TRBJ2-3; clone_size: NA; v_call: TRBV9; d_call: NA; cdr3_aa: CASSVGRYTDTQYF; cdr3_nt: TGTGCCAGCAGCGTCGGGAGATACACAGATACGCAGTATTTT
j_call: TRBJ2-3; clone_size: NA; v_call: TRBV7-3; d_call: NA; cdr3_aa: CASSSNSGTDTQYF; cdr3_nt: TGTGCCAGCAGCTCAAATAGCGGCACAGATACGCAGTATTTT
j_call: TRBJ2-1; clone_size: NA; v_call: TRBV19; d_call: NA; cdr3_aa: CASSIAGRNEQFF; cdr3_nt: TGTGCCAGTAGTATTGCCGGGCGCAATGAGCAGTTCTTC
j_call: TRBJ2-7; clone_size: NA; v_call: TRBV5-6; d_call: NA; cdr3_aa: CASSRGGNSYEQYF; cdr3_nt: TGTGCCAGCAGCCGCGGAGGGAACTCCTACGAGCAGTACTTC
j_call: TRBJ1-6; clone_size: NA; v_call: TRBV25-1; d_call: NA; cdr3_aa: CASQGNSPLHF; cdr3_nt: TGTGCCTCGCAGGGTAATTCACCCCTCCACTTT
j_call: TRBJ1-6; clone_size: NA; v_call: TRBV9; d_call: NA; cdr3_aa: CASRRGGSNSPLHF; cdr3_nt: TGTGCCAGCAGGCGGGGAGGGTCTAATTCACCCCTCCACTTT
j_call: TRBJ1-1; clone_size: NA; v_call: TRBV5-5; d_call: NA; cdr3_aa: CASTMVGRSTEAFF; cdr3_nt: TGTGCCAGCACCATGGTAGGGCGCAGCACTGAAGCTTTCTTT
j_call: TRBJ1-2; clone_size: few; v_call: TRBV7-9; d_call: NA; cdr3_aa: CASSQGREKKGYGYTF; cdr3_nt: TGTGCCAGCAGCCAGGGTAGGGAGAAAAAGGGCTATGGCTACACCTTC